The TCR beta chain under discussion was sequenced for a study of identical twins. The CDR3 is 15 amino acids. Germline lookup yields CDR1 KGHDR and CDR2 SFDVKD. TCRdb re-called the 5' RACE reads through MiXCR, storing one row per CDR3 protein. This sample has 750,000 to 950,000 distinct CDR3 sequences, with around an eighth found just once. Note on this clonotype: The antigen is not known. This may arise from a read error, as a much more abundant clone is one base away.

Study-level results: Whereas memory repertoires showed no such difference, abundant cord blood beta clonotypes carried fewer insertions.

These data also featured in a second study, about yellow fever vaccine responses in identical twins. From that study: Among the twins, the vaccine T cell response reportedly seemed partly convergent and partly personalized.

The sequence came from a woman under 30 in good health. The genes are TRBV24-1 and TRBJ2-4; 8 nucleotides agree with TRBD2. The sample comprised PBMCs. The CDR3 DNA follows: TGTGCCACCAGTGGGGCAGGACTAGCCAAAAACATTAAGTACTTC. Encoded protein: CATSGAGLAKNIKYF.